This T cell receptor beta chain stems from a study of tumor-infiltrating lymphocytes in localized non-small cell lung cancer. Germline loops: CDR1 SGHTA, CDR2 FQGNSA. The V and J ends lost 3 bases and 0 bases respectively, with 11 bases between them. The CDR3 consists of 15 residues. Method: immunoSEQ multiplex PCR; TCRdb's copy keeps in-frame clones and lacks some. Of tens of thousands of clones detected, just under 75% appear once; the ten largest clones hold 6.3%. Sequencing was performed on lung tumor tissue. The TCR originated in a human donor with non-small cell lung cancer. This chain uses TRBV7-2 with TRBJ2-5; possibly TRBD1 for D (5 bases). The CDR3 nucleotides read TGTGCCAGCAGCTTGGCCCGGACAAACCAAGAGACCCAGTACTTC. It yields the protein CASSLARTNQETQYF.